A selection of T cell receptor beta chains follows, all from one sample in a study of T cell responses to AZD1222 COVID-19 vaccine. Sequencing used immunoSEQ multiplex PCR; TCRdb keeps in-frame clones, though not all of them. The table includes around 87,000 clones, approximately 90% detected once. The source material was peripheral blood, sampled 28 days after the second AZD1222 dose. Receptors were obtained from an adult who received the AZD1222 COVID-19 vaccine. Each CDR3 is given with its conserved first and last residue. The D gene is left open where the match is weak. Part of the rows lack a size; the others show once, few, many or a class for expanded clones.

D | size | J | V | DNA | CDR3
. | . | TRBJ1-1 | TRBV27 | TGTGCCAGCAGTTATAAGGGGGGCACTGAAGCTTTCTTT | CASSYKGGTEAFF
. | . | TRBJ1-5 | TRBV19 | TGTGCCAGTAGTATAGATCGAGAGGGGCAGCCCCAGCATTTT | CASSIDREGQPQHF
. | once | TRBJ1-1 | TRBV11-2 | TGTGCCAGCAGCTTCGGCCTCTCTGAAGCTTTCTTT | CASSFGLSEAFF
TRBD1 | . | TRBJ1-1 | TRBV7-3 | TGTGCCAGCAGCCCGGACAGGGGTAGCACTGAAGCTTTCTTT | CASSPDRGSTEAFF
. | . | TRBJ2-4 | TRBV7-9 | TGTGCCAGCAGCCTACTAGACATTCTAGCCAAAAACATTCAGTACTTC | CASSLLDILAKNIQYF
. | . | TRBJ2-7 | TRBV5-1 | TGCGCCAGCAGCCCTCGGCGGTCAGACTACGAGCAGTACTTC | CASSPRRSDYEQYF
. | . | TRBJ1-2 | TRBV9 | TGTGCCAGCAGCGTAGGGGGACATAACTATGGCTACACCTTC | CASSVGGHNYGYTF
. | . | TRBJ1-1 | TRBV30 | TGTGCCTGGACGTCGGGCGGTACGGCTTTCTTT | CAWTSGGTAFF
. | . | TRBJ1-1 | TRBV7-9 | TGTGCCAGCAGCTCACCAATGATGAACACTGGAGCTTTCTTT | CASSSPMMNTGAFF
. | . | TRBJ2-5 | TRBV29-1 | TGCAGCGTAAAAGGCCAGGGAGAGACCCAGTACTTC | CSVKGQGETQYF
TRBD1 | . | TRBJ1-4 | TRBV6-5 | TGTGCCAGCAGTTACAGGGGGCTAAATGAAAAACTGTTTTTT | CASSYRGLNEKLFF
TRBD2 | . | TRBJ2-1 | TRBV5-1 | TGCGCCAGCGGTGGACTGGGACTAGCGGGAGTCAATGAGCAGTTCTTC | CASGGLGLAGVNEQFF
. | . | TRBJ2-1 | TRBV19 | TGTGCCAGTAGTAGGCAGGGGATGCGGGACAATGAGCAGTTCTTC | CASSRQGMRDNEQFF
TRBD1 | . | TRBJ1-5 | TRBV2 | TGTGCCAGCAGTGCAGGGGGCTTGGGCAATCAGCCCCAGCATTTT | CASSAGGLGNQPQHF
. | few | TRBJ1-2 | TRBV2 | TGTGCCAGCAGTGAAACTCCAGGACAGCCCTATGGCTACACCTTC | CASSETPGQPYGYTF
. | . | TRBJ2-5 | TRBV19 | TGTGCCAGTAGACCCTCTAGCGTACAAGAGACCCAGTACTTC | CASRPSSVQETQYF
TRBD2 | . | TRBJ2-7 | TRBV20-1 | TGCAGTGCTAGTCCCGGGACTAGCGGGGTCGAGCAGTACTTC | CSASPGTSGVEQYF
. | . | TRBJ2-1 | TRBV27 | TGTGCCAGCAGTTTAAGTCTCTCCGGGAATGAGCAGTTCTTC | CASSLSLSGNEQFF
. | . | TRBJ2-7 | TRBV19 | TGTGCCAGTAGGGGAAGACAGGCGTACGAGCAGTACTTC | CASRGRQAYEQYF
. | . | TRBJ1-4 | TRBV12-5 | TGTGCTAGTGGTTTAGGGCAGGGGATAATTAATGAAAAACTGTTTTTT | CASGLGQGIINEKLFF
. | . | TRBJ1-2 | TRBV14 | TGTGCCAGCAGCCAAGCACAGGGACATGGCTACACCTTC | CASSQAQGHGYTF
. | . | TRBJ2-1 | TRBV30 | TGTGCCTGGAGTGTATTAGTAGGTGAGCAGTTCTTC | CAWSVLVGEQFF
. | . | TRBJ1-1 | TRBV19 | TGTGCCAGTAGTACCCCAGCAGGGAACACTGAAGCTTTCTTT | CASSTPAGNTEAFF
. | . | TRBJ1-3 | TRBV5-1 | TGCGCCAGCAGCTTGGCCATAGGCAGCTCTTCTGGAAACACCATATATTTT | CASSLAIGSSSGNTIYF
TRBD2 | . | TRBJ2-3 | TRBV11-2 | TGTGCCAGCAGCCTTAGCGGGGGGGCCGCTCGCACAGATACGCAGTATTTT | CASSLSGGAARTDTQYF
TRBD1 | . | TRBJ1-1 | TRBV6-6 | TGTGCCAGCACCTATACAGGGGCGTACACTGAAGCTTTCTTT | CASTYTGAYTEAFF
. | . | TRBJ2-3 | TRBV27 | TGTGCCAGCCAATCCGGTACTAGTGGGAGGTGGGCAGATACGCAGTATTTT | CASQSGTSGRWADTQYF
. | . | TRBJ2-7 | TRBV7-9 | TGTGCCAGCAGCTTAGTGACGGCTCTGAGCTCCTACGAGCAGTACTTC | CASSLVTALSSYEQYF
TRBD1 | . | TRBJ1-5 | TRBV6-1 | TGTGCCAGCAGTGAAGGGACAGGGATGGCCAATCAGCCCCAGCATTTT | CASSEGTGMANQPQHF